The 23 T cell receptor beta chains below all came from one sample that was sequenced in a study of a mutant IDH1 vaccine in newly diagnosed glioma. Profiling relied on immunoSEQ multiplex PCR, and the TCRdb table lists in-frame clones only, not all of them. Among 82,000 or so clones listed, 70% to 90% were seen once. As to time point: week 23, last vaccination. With topical imiquimod, each dose of the vaccine consisted of 300 ug of mutant IDH1 20-mer peptide. These receptors lack a known antigen. Specimen: PBMCs, collected from a glioma patient whose treatment included an IDH1 peptide vaccine. These receptors were obtained from a man under 40 with glioma. Some clones in this sample may be carry-over from other donors' samples.

This clone was seen just once. V usage is TRBV19 and J usage is TRBJ1-1; D may be TRBD1 (6 bases). V was shortened by 3 bases and J by 2 bases, with 13 bases between the two germline ends. CDR3 length: 15 residues. Per germline, CDR1 LNHDA and CDR2 SQIVND (reference sequence). The CDR3 nucleotides are TGTGCCAGTAGTATGCCAGGACAGCTAAACACTGAAGCTTTCTTT. It yields the protein CASSMPGQLNTEAFF. The whole variable domain, filled in from reference TRBV19 and TRBJ1-1, reads DGGITQSPKYLFRKEGQNVTLSCEQNLNHDAMYWYRQDPGQGLRLIYYSQIVNDFQKGDIAEGYSVSREKKESFPLTVTSAQKNPTAFYLCASSMPGQLNTEAFFGQGTRLTVV.

This chain joins TRBV6-1 and TRBJ1-2, with TRBD1 matching over 8 bases. J was trimmed by 3 bases and V by 4 bases; bases with no gene match: 4. Germline V CDR1 and CDR2: MNHNS, SASEGT. CDR3 length equals 14 residues. Written as DNA, the CDR3 is TGTGCCAGCAGTGCAGGGGGCTTGGACTATGGCTACACCTTC. Translated, it gives CASSAGGLDYGYTF.

The gene calls are TRBV5-8 and TRBJ1-2; TRBD1 aligns across 9 bases. The CDR3 totals 16 residues. The V gene end was trimmed by 4 bases and the J gene end by 4 bases; junction bases not matched to a gene: 11. From germline, CDR1 is SGHTS and CDR2 YDEGEE. The CDR3 spells CASSDRGGIAFYGYTF. The CDR3 DNA is TGTGCCAGCAGCGACAGGGGGGGTATAGCCTTCTATGGCTACACCTTC. The variable domain in full, with the rest retrieved from reference TRBV5-8 and TRBJ1-2, is EAGVTQSPTHLIKTRGQQATLRCSPISGHTSVYWYQQALGLGLQFLLWYDEGEERNRGNFPPRFSGRQFPNYSSELNVNALELEDSALYLCASSDRGGIAFYGYTFGSGTRLTVV.

The chain uses TRBV5-1 and TRBJ2-1; 12 bases agree with TRBD2. V dropped 3 bases and J dropped 6; count of bases not matched to a gene: 10. The germline CDR1 and CDR2 sequences are SGHRS and YFSETQ. The CDR3 is 17 residues long. CDR3 sequence reads: CASSSNLAGGPTNEQFF. The CDR3 DNA follows: TGCGCCAGCAGCTCCAATCTAGCGGGAGGGCCTACCAATGAGCAGTTCTTC.

The genes are TRBV10-3 and TRBJ1-1; D gene unclear. The CDR3 has 13 amino acids. V was clipped by 3 bases and J by 1 base, with 6 bases between them. The V gene's germline CDR1 is ENHRY and CDR2 SYGVKD. The CDR3 is CAISENRNTEAFF. The CDR3 DNA follows: TGTGCCATCAGTGAAAACCGGAACACTGAAGCTTTCTTT.

J is TRBJ2-5 and V is TRBV11-1; no reliable D call. The DNA end is a closer match to TRBJ2-7, so the J assignment may be wrong. This CDR3 contains 13 residues. Germline V CDR1 and CDR2: SGHAT, FQDESV (reference sequence). CDR3 DNA sequence: TGTGCCAGCAGCTTATTAGGGCTATACGAGCAGTACTTC. This encodes CASSLLGLYEQYF.

This chain uses TRBV7-9 with TRBJ2-1; the D call may be TRBD1 or TRBD2 (6 bases each). The CDR3 consists of 13 residues. Germline-derived CDR1 and CDR2 are SEHNR and FQNEAQ (reference sequence). The V gene lost 6 bases and the J gene lost 5 bases, with 11 bases spanning the gap. The CDR3 sequence: CASRAGGDNEQFF. For the CDR3, the DNA is TGTGCCAGCAGAGCCGGGGGCGACAATGAGCAGTTCTTC.

About this clone itself: The identical CDR3 is also encoded by other nucleotide sequences in the sample. The rearrangement uses TRBV7-2 and TRBJ1-2, with D possibly matching TRBD1 (5 bases). The germline V gene encodes CDR1 SGHTA and CDR2 FQGNSA. V gave up 1 base and J gave up 7 bases, with 19 bases separating them. The CDR3 totals 16 residues. The CDR3 DNA sequence: TGTGCCAGCAGCTTAGAAGGTGGGACGGTGGGGCGTGGCTACACCTTC. Amino acids: CASSLEGGTVGRGYTF.

V is TRBV28 and J is TRBJ2-1; 7 bases align to TRBD2. J gave up 5 bases and V 5 bases, and 9 bases lay outside the gene matches. The CDR3 has 15 residues. CDR1 and CDR2 (germline): MDHEN, SYDVKM. CDR3 protein: CASSPPGLGNNEQFF. CDR3 nucleotides: TGTGCCAGCAGTCCACCCGGACTAGGGAACAATGAGCAGTTCTTC.

Of note for this clone: The junction and the germline gene differ at one end; a read error may be behind it. The V call is TRBV27, the J call TRBJ2-2; D gene ambiguous. The CDR3 is made up of 16 amino acids. CDR1 MNHEY and CDR2 SMNVEV come from the germline V gene (reference sequence). The CDR3 DNA is TGTGCCAGCAGTCTATCCGATCCGAAAAACACCGGGGAGCTGTTTTTT. Translation: CASSLSDPKNTGELFF.

A note on this clone: The germline gene is not matched at one end of the junction; a read error may be the cause. The chain employs TRBV7-9 and TRBJ1-3, with 9 bases matching TRBD1. The CDR3 extends over 11 amino acids. Germline loops: CDR1 SEHNR, CDR2 FQNEAQ (reference sequence). The CDR3 nucleotides read TGTGCCAGCAGCTTAACGGGACAGGGCGTGTGG. As protein: CASSLTGQGVW.

CDR3 nucleotides: TGCGCCAGCAGCCAAACGGGGACAGGGGGCCGTCAGCCCCAGCATTTT. Protein: CASSQTGTGGRQPQHF. The chain joins TRBV4-3 to TRBJ1-5; 12 positions match TRBD1. The CDR3 length is 16 residues. The V gene's germline CDR1 is LGHNA and CDR2 YSLEER. V shed 2 bases, J shed 6 bases, and the junction held 5 bases outside the gene matches.

CDR3 amino acids: CASTTGGQNTQYF. The DNA for the CDR3 is TGTGCCAGCACGACCGGGGGGCAGAATACGCAGTATTTT. The chain is built from TRBV27 and TRBJ2-3; D might be TRBD2 (7 bases). The germline gives CDR1 MNHEY, CDR2 SMNVEV (reference sequence). Deletions cut 7 bases from V and 7 bases from J, with 15 bases between. The CDR3 spans 13 residues.

The V gene is TRBV5-1, the J gene TRBJ2-1, with 8 bases that match TRBD2. J lost 7 bases, V lost 4 bases, and 7 bases had no gene match. This CDR3 has 14 amino acids. CDR1 and CDR2 from the germline V gene are SGHRS and YFSETQ. CDR3 sequence (DNA): TGCGCCAGCAGCCCCCGGGAGGGAGGGAATGAGCAGTTCTTC. Translated: CASSPREGGNEQFF.

This clone was counted between two and nine times. The chain is built from TRBV13 and TRBJ1-1; weak D call: TRBD1 (5 bases). V was shortened by 2 bases and J by 5 bases, with 9 bases between the two germline ends. Germline V lookup: CDR1 PRHDT, CDR2 FYEKMQ (reference sequence). The CDR3 is made up of 13 amino acids. The CDR3 is CASSLSGGTEAFF. The CDR3 bases are TGTGCCAGCAGCTTATCCGGGGGAACTGAAGCTTTCTTT.

The chain employs TRBV21-1 and TRBJ2-7; the tabulated D call, TRBD1, remains unverified against the DNA. TRBV21-1 is classified as a pseudogene. The CDR3 contains 17 residues. The CDR3 spells CASTSRGTGYPTYEQYF. CDR3 nucleotides: TGTGCCAGCACCTCCCGGGGGACAGGGTATCCCACCTACGAGCAGTACTTC.

V is TRBV7-9 and J is TRBJ2-1; a weak D match, TRBD1 (6 bases). The CDR3 is made up of 15 amino acids. Germline V gene data show CDR1 as SEHNR and CDR2 as FQNEAQ (reference sequence). V was cut by 4 bases and J by 5 bases, with 15 bases left in between. The CDR3, as DNA: TGTGCCAGCAGCTGGGACACCGGACTTCACAATGAGCAGTTCTTC. It specifies CASSWDTGLHNEQFF.

The V call is TRBV11-3, the J call TRBJ1-1; tentatively, D is TRBD1 (5 bases). The V and J ends lost 0 bases and 2 bases respectively, with 16 bases between them. Germline V CDR1 and CDR2: SGHNT, YENEEA. This CDR3 contains 17 residues. The DNA of the CDR3 is TGTGCCAGCAGCTTAGAGGCGGAGGGCAGGGATAACACTGAAGCTTTCTTT. As protein: CASSLEAEGRDNTEAFF.

The V and J genes are TRBV27 and TRBJ2-3; D remains ambiguous. The CDR3 length is 15 residues. Trimming took 4 bases from V and 3 from J, leaving 14 bases between them. In germline, CDR1 is MNHEY, CDR2 SMNVEV (reference sequence). In nucleotides, the CDR3 is TGTGCCAGCAGTTCGTATGGGGTTGCGACAGATACGCAGTATTTT. Its protein product is CASSSYGVATDTQYF.

The chain combines TRBV7-6 with TRBJ2-3; a possible D gene is TRBD2 (7 bases). V shed 5 bases and J shed 6 bases, with 12 bases lying between them. Germline lookup yields CDR1 SGHVS and CDR2 FNYEAQ. This CDR3 spans 13 amino acids. CDR3 protein: CASSRGAGDTQYF. As DNA, the CDR3 is TGTGCCAGCAGCCGGGGGGCAGGGGATACGCAGTATTTT.

The rearrangement joins TRBV5-4 to TRBJ2-7, with TRBD2 matching 10 bases. The germline gives CDR1 SGHNT, CDR2 YYREEE (reference sequence). Trimming removed 4 bases from V and 0 bases from J; junction bases left unmatched: 4. This CDR3 comprises 15 residues. DNA of the CDR3: TGTGCCAGCAGCCTTAGCGGGGGGTTCTCCTACGAGCAGTACTTC. Amino acids: CASSLSGGFSYEQYF.

The V call is TRBV10-3, the J call TRBJ2-5; perhaps D is TRBD1 or TRBD2 (5 bases each). Germline assignment: CDR1 ENHRY and CDR2 SYGVKD. CDR3 length: 15 amino acids. The V end was cut by 5 bases, the J end by 4 bases, with 17 bases between. CDR3: CAISSRDDGSETQYF. In DNA form, the CDR3 reads TGTGCCATCAGTTCCCGGGACGACGGTTCAGAGACCCAGTACTTC.

The chain employs TRBV10-3 and TRBJ1-2; perhaps TRBD1 as D (5 bases). The CDR3 sequence is 13 residues long. The V gene lost 7 bases and the J gene lost 4 bases, with 13 bases spanning the gap. The germline CDR1 and CDR2 sequences are ENHRY and SYGVKD. CDR3 coding DNA: TGTGCCATCAACCTTGGGGCCGTCTATGGCTACACCTTC. Translation: CAINLGAVYGYTF.